This passage covers 18 T cell receptor beta chains from one sample sequenced in a study of T cell responses to AZD1222 COVID-19 vaccine. Sequenced by immunoSEQ multiplex PCR; TCRdb stores in-frame clones only, minus some. This repertoire shows almost 70,000 clones, about 80% found once; its top ten account for over 11%. The specimen comprised peripheral blood, sampled 28 days after the second AZD1222 dose. All receptors derive from an adult who received the AZD1222 COVID-19 vaccine.

V usage is TRBV2 and J usage is TRBJ2-2; unclear D gene. Trimming shortened V by 4 bases and J by 3 bases, and 15 bases separated the two germline ends. CDR1 and CDR2 (germline): SNHLY, FYNNEI. The CDR3 consists of 16 residues. The CDR3 DNA follows: TGTGCCAGCAGTGTCTTGGAACCGAGAGACACCGGGGAGCTGTTTTTT. Residues: CASSVLEPRDTGELFF.

This sequence joins TRBV28 and TRBJ2-2; D is unresolved. The V gene lost 3 bases and the J gene lost 5 bases, with 4 bases spanning the gap. Germline V gene data show CDR1 as MDHEN and CDR2 as SYDVKM. The CDR3 is 12 residues long. The CDR3 spells CASSLRTGELFF. As DNA, the CDR3 is TGTGCCAGCAGTTTGAGAACCGGGGAGCTGTTTTTT.

This clone was counted a single time. The chain combines TRBV7-3 with TRBJ1-1; a weak D match, TRBD1 (6 bases). V was clipped by 5 bases and J by 11 bases, with 24 bases between them. Germline V lookup: CDR1 SGHTA, CDR2 FQGTGA. There are 15 residues in the CDR3. In DNA, the CDR3 is TGTGCCAGCAGCCTACTCCATTCGACAGGCTATCCGGCTTTCTTT. Its protein is CASSLLHSTGYPAFF.

The chain joins TRBV15 to TRBJ1-1; tentatively, D is TRBD1 (5 bases). The V gene lost 5 bases and the J gene lost 1 base, with 11 bases spanning the gap. The CDR3 has 14 amino acids. The germline gives CDR1 LNHNV, CDR2 YYDKDF (reference sequence). The CDR3, as DNA: TGTGCCACCAGCGTGATCAGGGAGAACACTGAAGCTTTCTTT. It encodes CATSVIRENTEAFF.

The V gene is TRBV10-3, the J gene TRBJ1-2; 9 bases line up with TRBD1. Germline CDR1 ENHRY, CDR2 SYGVKD. This CDR3 is built from 14 residues. V shed 6 bases, J shed 3 bases, and the junction held 5 bases outside the gene matches. Written as DNA, the CDR3 is TGTGCCATCAGGAGGACAGGGGATCACTATGGCTACACCTTC. It yields the protein CAIRRTGDHYGYTF.

The chain carries TRBV20-1 and TRBJ2-1; perhaps TRBD1 as D (7 bases). CDR1 is DFQATT, CDR2 SNEGSKA, per germline (reference sequence). The CDR3 totals 14 residues. Trimming removed 3 bases at V and 7 bases at J, with 16 bases between. CDR3 coding DNA: TGCAGTGCTAGTCAGGGGGGCGGCAGTAATGAGCAGTTCTTC. Translation gives CSASQGGGSNEQFF.

This clone was detected a few times. J is TRBJ2-3 and V is TRBV6-2 or TRBV6-3, with 9 bases fitting TRBD2. The CDR3 has 14 residues. Trimming took 6 bases from V and 6 from J; bases not matched to a gene: 7. Germline V CDR1 and CDR2: MNHEY, SVGEGT. CDR3 loop: CASSEGLASDTQYF. CDR3 coding DNA: TGTGCCAGCAGCGAGGGACTAGCATCCGATACGCAGTATTTT.

As for this clone: One end of the junction is discordant with germline, which a read error may explain. The CDR3 DNA is TGTGCTAGCAGCTTAAGCGGGGGGGACAGTGAGCAGTTCTTC. It specifies CASSLSGGDSEQFF. This chain uses TRBV7-7 with TRBJ2-1; 10 bases line up with TRBD2. Germline values: CDR1 SSHAT, CDR2 FNYEAQ (reference sequence). This CDR3 spans 14 amino acids.

This clone has just one count. The chain employs TRBV19 and TRBJ2-2; 8 bases map to TRBD2. Per germline, CDR1 LNHDA and CDR2 SQIVND (reference sequence). CDR3 length: 13 amino acids. V lost 2 bases and J lost 8; bases outside the gene matches: 1. The CDR3 reads CASSISSGGELFF. CDR3 in DNA: TGTGCCAGTAGTATATCTAGCGGGGGGGAGCTGTTTTTT.

A note on this clone: The same CDR3 can be traced to other DNA sequences in this sample. This chain joins TRBV3-1 (or the pseudogene TRBV3-2) and TRBJ1-2; no definite D call. This CDR3 has 14 amino acids. The V end lost 1 base, the J end lost 0 bases, and 6 bases lay between the germline ends. Germline lookup yields CDR1 LGHDT and CDR2 YNNKEL (reference sequence). CDR3 coding DNA: TGTGCCAGCAGCCAAGGCAGTACTAACTATGGCTACACCTTC. This sequence encodes CASSQGSTNYGYTF.

The chain is built from TRBV28 and TRBJ1-3, with D hard to call. The CDR3 length is 13 residues. V lost 2 bases to trimming and J lost 8 bases, with 10 bases between them. Germline-derived CDR1 and CDR2 are MDHEN and SYDVKM. CDR3 DNA sequence: TGTGCCAGCAGTTTAAGGACTCGGGACACCATATATTTT. It translates to CASSLRTRDTIYF. Using reference TRBV28 and TRBJ1-3 for the parts outside the CDR3, the full variable domain is DVKVTQSSRYLVKRTGEKVFLECVQDMDHENMFWYRQDPGLGLRLIYFSYDVKMKEKGDIPEGYSVSREKKERFSLILESASTNQTSMYLCASSLRTRDTIYFGEGSWLTVV.

Concerning this clone: The sample contains more than one DNA sequence encoding this CDR3. The chain has TRBV28 and TRBJ2-7; D gene ambiguous. The CDR3 contains 12 residues. V lost 3 bases and J lost 3, with 6 bases in between. Germline CDR1 MDHEN, CDR2 SYDVKM. The CDR3 nucleotides are TGTGCCAGCAGTTTGGCCGGCTACGAGCAGTACTTC. Its protein product is CASSLAGYEQYF.

The CDR3 protein is CASTRYNEQFF. CDR3 coding DNA: TGTGCCAGCACGCGTTACAATGAGCAGTTCTTC. V gene TRBV2 combines with J gene TRBJ2-1; the D is unclear. CDR3 length equals 11 residues. With 7 bases removed from V and 4 bases from J, the gap between germline ends came to 5 bases. CDR1 and CDR2 from the germline V gene are SNHLY and FYNNEI. The variable domain in full, with the rest retrieved from reference TRBV2 and TRBJ2-1, is EPEVTQTPSHQVTQMGQEVILRCVPISNHLYFYWYRQILGQKVEFLVSFYNNEISEKSEIFDDQFSVERPDGSNFTLKIRSTKLEDSAMYFCASTRYNEQFFGPGTRLTVL.

This clone was seen a single time. The CDR3 reads CASSIDLRRGIYNEQFF. Here the CDR3 DNA reads TGTGCCAGTAGTATAGATCTCCGGCGGGGGATATACAATGAGCAGTTCTTC. V is TRBV19 and J is TRBJ2-1; 7 bases map to TRBD2. Losses at the gene ends were 0 bases for V and 4 bases for J; bases not matched to a gene: 9. The CDR3 runs to 17 residues. In germline, CDR1 is LNHDA, CDR2 SQIVND (reference sequence).

The chain has TRBV30 and TRBJ1-3, with D perhaps TRBD1 (6 bases). The V end was cut by 5 bases, the J end by 0 bases, with 8 bases between. CDR3 length: 13 residues. Germline V gene sequence: CDR1 GTSNPN, CDR2 SVGIG (reference sequence). The CDR3 DNA sequence: TGTGCCTGGGCAGGGGACTCTGGAAACACCATATATTTT. Protein sequence: CAWAGDSGNTIYF.

The rearrangement links TRBV18 to TRBJ1-5, with a weak D call TRBD1 (6 bases). Looked up from germline, CDR1 is KGHSH and CDR2 is LQKENI. V was shortened by 3 bases and J by 5 bases, with 11 bases between the two germline ends. This CDR3 is built from 14 residues. CDR3 loop: CASSPYRDHQPQHF. CDR3 DNA: TGTGCCAGCTCACCTTACAGGGATCATCAGCCCCAGCATTTT. Full variable domain (remainder filled in from reference TRBV18 and TRBJ1-5): NAGVMQNPRHLVRRRGQEARLRCSPMKGHSHVYWYRQLPEEGLKFMVYLQKENIIDESGMPKERFSAEFPKEGPSILRIQQVVRGDSAAYFCASSPYRDHQPQHFGDGTRLSIL.

The gene calls are TRBV24-1 and TRBJ2-1; 8 bases agree with TRBD2. With V trimmed by 3 bases and J by 2 bases, 5 bases remained unmatched. The length of the CDR3 is 16 residues. Looked up from germline, CDR1 is KGHDR and CDR2 is SFDVKD. CDR3 region: CATSDLGGGAYNEQFF. CDR3 coding DNA: TGTGCCACCAGTGATCTCGGGGGGGGCGCCTACAATGAGCAGTTCTTC.

V is TRBV5-6 and J is TRBJ1-2, with no clear D. The CDR3 length is 15 residues. V was cut by 5 bases and J by 0 bases, with 14 bases left in between. The V gene's germline CDR1 is SGHDT and CDR2 YYEEEE. The CDR3 region is CASSGRNQANYGYTF. The DNA of the CDR3 is TGTGCCAGCAGTGGCAGGAATCAAGCTAACTATGGCTACACCTTC.